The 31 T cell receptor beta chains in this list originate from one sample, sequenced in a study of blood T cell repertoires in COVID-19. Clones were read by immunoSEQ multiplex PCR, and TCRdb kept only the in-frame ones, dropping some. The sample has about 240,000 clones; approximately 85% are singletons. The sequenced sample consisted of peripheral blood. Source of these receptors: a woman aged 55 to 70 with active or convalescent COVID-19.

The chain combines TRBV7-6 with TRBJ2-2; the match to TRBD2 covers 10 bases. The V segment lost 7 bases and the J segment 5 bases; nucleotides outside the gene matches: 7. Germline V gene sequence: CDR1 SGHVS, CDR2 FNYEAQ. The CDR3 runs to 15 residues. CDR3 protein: CASNPSGGGTGELFF. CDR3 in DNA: TGTGCCAGCAACCCGAGCGGGGGGGGGACCGGGGAGCTGTTTTTT. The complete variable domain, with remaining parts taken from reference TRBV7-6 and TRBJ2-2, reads GAGVSQSPRYKVTKRGQDVALRCDPISGHVSLYWYRQALGQGPEFLTYFNYEAQQDKSGLPNDRFSAERPEGSISTLTIQRTEQRDSAMYRCASNPSGGGTGELFFGEGSRLTVL.

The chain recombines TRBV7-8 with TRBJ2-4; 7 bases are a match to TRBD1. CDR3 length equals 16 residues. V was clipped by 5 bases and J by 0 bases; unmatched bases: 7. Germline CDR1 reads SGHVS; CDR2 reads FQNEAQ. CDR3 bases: TGTGCCAGCAGCCCCCGACAGGGTCTAGCCAAAAACATTCAGTACTTC. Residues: CASSPRQGLAKNIQYF. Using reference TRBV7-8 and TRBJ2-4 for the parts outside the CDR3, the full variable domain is GAGVSQSPRYKVAKRGQDVALRCDPISGHVSLFWYQQALGQGPEFLTYFQNEAQLDKSGLPSDRFFAERPEGSVSTLKIQRTQQEDSAVYLCASSPRQGLAKNIQYFGAGTRLSVL.

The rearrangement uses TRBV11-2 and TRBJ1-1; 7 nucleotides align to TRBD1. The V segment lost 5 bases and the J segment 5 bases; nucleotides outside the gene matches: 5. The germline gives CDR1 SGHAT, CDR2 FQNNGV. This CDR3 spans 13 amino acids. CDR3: CASSLTGRTEAFF. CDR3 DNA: TGTGCCAGCAGCCTGACAGGGAGGACTGAAGCTTTCTTT.

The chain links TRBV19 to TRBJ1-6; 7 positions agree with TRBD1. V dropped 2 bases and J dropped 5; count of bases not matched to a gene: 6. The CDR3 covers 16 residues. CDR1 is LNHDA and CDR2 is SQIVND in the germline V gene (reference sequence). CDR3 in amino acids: CASSITGVLNNSPLHF. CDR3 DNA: TGTGCCAGTAGTATAACAGGGGTGTTGAATAATTCACCCCTCCACTTT.

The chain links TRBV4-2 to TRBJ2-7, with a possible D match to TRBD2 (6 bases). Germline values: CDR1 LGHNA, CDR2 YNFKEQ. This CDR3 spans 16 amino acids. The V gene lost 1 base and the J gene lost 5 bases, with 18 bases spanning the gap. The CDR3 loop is CASSQAGTGKTHEQYF. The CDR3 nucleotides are TGTGCCAGCAGCCAAGCCGGGACTGGGAAAACTCACGAGCAGTACTTC.

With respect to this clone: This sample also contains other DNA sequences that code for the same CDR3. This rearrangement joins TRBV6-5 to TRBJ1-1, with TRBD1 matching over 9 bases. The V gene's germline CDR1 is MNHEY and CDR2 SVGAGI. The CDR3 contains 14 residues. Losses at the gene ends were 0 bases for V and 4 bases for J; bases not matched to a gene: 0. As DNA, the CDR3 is TGTGCCAGCAGTTACTCGACAGGGGGCACTGAAGCTTTCTTT. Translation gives CASSYSTGGTEAFF.

CDR3 nucleotides: TGTGCCAGCAGTCGTACCGTAGTCGTGAATGAAAAACTGTTTTTT. Protein product: CASSRTVVVNEKLFF. The chain uses TRBV6-5 and TRBJ1-4; D is unclear. The CDR3 runs 15 residues. The V gene's germline CDR1 is MNHEY and CDR2 SVGAGI. With 5 bases removed from V and 5 bases from J, the gap between germline ends came to 15 bases.

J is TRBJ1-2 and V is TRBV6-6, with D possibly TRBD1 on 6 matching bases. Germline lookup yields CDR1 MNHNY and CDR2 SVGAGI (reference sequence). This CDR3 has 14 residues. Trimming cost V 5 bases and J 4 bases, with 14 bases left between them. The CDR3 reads CASSNRRGSYGYTF. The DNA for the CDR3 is TGTGCCAGCAGTAATCGCAGGGGTTCCTATGGCTACACCTTC.

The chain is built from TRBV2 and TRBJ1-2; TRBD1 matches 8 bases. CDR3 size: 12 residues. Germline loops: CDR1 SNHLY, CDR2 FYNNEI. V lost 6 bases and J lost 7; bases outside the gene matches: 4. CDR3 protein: CASRGQAAGYTF. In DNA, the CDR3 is TGTGCCAGCAGGGGACAGGCCGCTGGCTACACCTTC.

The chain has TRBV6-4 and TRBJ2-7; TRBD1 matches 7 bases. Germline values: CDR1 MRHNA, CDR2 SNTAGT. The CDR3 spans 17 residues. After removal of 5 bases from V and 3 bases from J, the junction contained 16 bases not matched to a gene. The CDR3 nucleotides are TGTGCCAGCAGTCGGAACAGGGGTCCCGAAAAGGGCTACGAGCAGTACTTC. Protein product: CASSRNRGPEKGYEQYF.

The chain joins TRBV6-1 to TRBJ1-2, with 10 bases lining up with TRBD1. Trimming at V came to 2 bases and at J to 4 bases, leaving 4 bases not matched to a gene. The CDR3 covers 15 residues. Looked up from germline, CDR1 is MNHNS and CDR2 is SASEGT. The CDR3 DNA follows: TGTGCCAGCAGTGAACGGGACAGGGGACCCTATGGCTACACCTTC. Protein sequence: CASSERDRGPYGYTF.

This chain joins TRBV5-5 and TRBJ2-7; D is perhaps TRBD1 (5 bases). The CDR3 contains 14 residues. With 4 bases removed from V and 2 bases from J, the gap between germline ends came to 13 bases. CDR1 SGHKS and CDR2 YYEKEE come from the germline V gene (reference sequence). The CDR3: CASSVDSFTYEQYF. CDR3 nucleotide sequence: TGTGCCAGCAGCGTTGACAGTTTTACCTACGAGCAGTACTTC.

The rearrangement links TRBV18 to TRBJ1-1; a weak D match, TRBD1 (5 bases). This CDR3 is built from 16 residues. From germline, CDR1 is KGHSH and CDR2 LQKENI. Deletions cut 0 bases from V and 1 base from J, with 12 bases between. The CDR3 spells CASSPPNGAPNTEAFF. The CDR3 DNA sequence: TGTGCCAGCTCACCACCTAATGGGGCCCCGAACACTGAAGCTTTCTTT.

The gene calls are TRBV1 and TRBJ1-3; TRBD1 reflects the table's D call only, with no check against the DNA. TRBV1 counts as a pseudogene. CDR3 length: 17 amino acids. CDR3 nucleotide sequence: TGCACCAGCCCTGGGTTGTGGGACACCTGCTCTGGAAACACCATATATTTT. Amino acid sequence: CTSPGLWDTCSGNTIYF.

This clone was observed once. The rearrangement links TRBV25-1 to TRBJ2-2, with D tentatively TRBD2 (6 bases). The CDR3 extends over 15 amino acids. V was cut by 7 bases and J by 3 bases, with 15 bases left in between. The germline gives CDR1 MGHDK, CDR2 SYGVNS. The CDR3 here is CASTLRDFYTGELFF. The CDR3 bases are TGTGCCAGCACCCTAAGGGACTTTTACACCGGGGAGCTGTTTTTT.

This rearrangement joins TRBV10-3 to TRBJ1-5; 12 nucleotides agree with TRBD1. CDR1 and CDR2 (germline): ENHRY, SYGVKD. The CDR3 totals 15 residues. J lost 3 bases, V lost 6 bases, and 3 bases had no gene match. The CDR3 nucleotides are TGTGCCATCAGCGGGACAGGGGGCTTCAATCAGCCCCAGCATTTT. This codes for CAISGTGGFNQPQHF.

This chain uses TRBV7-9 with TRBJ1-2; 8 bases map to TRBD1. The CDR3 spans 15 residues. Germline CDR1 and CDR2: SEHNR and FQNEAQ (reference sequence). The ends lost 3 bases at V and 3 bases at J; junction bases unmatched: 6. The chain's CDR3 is CASSFGQGSHYGYTF. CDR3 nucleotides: TGTGCCAGCAGCTTCGGACAGGGCTCGCACTATGGCTACACCTTC.

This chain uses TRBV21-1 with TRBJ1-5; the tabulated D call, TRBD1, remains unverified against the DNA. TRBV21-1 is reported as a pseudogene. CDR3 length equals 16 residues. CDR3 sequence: CASSKYCRDGNQPQHF. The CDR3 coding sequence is TGTGCCAGCAGCAAATATTGCAGGGATGGCAATCAGCCCCAGCATTTT.

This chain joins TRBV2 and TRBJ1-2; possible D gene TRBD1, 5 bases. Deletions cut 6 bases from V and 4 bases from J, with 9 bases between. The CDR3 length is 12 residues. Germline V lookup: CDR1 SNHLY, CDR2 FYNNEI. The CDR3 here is CASRDSFYGYTF. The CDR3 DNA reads TGTGCCAGCAGAGACAGCTTCTATGGCTACACCTTC.

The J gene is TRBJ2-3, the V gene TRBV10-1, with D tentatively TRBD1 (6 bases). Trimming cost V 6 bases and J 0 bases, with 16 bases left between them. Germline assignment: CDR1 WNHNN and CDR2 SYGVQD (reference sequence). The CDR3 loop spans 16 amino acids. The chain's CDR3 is CASRQGQPLSTDTQYF. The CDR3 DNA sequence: TGCGCCAGCAGACAAGGACAGCCGCTTAGCACAGATACGCAGTATTTT.

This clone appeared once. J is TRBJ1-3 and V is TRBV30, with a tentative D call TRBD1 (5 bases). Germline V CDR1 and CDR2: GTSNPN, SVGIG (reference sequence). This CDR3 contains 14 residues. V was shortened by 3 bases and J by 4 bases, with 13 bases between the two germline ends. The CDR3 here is CAWRLGVAGNTIYF. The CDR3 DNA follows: TGTGCCTGGAGGCTAGGGGTCGCCGGAAACACCATATATTTT. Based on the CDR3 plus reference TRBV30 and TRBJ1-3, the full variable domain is SQTIHQWPATLVQPVGSPLSLECTVEGTSNPNLYWYRQAAGRGLQLLFYSVGIGQISSEVPQNLSASRPQDRQFILSSKKLLLSDSGFYLCAWRLGVAGNTIYFGEGSWLTVV.

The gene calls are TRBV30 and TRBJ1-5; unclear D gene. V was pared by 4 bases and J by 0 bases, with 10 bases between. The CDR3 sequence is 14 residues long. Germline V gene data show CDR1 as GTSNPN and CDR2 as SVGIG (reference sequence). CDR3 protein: CAWTPVYSNQPQHF. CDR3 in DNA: TGTGCCTGGACCCCGGTGTATAGCAATCAGCCCCAGCATTTT.

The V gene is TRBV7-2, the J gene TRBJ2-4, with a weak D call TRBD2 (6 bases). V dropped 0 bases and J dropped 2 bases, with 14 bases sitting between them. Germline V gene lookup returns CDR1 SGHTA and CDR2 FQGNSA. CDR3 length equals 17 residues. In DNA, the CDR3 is TGTGCCAGCAGCTTAGCCCACCAAACTAGCCCCAAAAACATTCAGTACTTC. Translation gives CASSLAHQTSPKNIQYF.

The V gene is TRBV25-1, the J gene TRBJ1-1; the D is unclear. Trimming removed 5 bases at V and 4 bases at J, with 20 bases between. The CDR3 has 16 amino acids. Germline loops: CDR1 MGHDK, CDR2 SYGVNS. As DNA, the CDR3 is TGTGCCAGCAGTCCCTTGGGGAGGGATAGGATCACTGAAGCTTTCTTT. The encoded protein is CASSPLGRDRITEAFF.

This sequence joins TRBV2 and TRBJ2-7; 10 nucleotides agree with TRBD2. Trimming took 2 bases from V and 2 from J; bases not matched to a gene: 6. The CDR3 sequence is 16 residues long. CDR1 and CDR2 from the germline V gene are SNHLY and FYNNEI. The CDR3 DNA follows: TGTGCCAGCAGTGAACAAGGACTAGCGGCTACCTACGAGCAGTACTTC. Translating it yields CASSEQGLAATYEQYF.

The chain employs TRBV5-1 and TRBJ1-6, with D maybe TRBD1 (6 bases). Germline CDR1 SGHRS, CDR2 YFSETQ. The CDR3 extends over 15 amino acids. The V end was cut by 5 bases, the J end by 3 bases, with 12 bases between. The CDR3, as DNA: TGCGCCAGCAGACCAGGGGACCACTATAATTCACCCCTCCACTTT. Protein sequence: CASRPGDHYNSPLHF. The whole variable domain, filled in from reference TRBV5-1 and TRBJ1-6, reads KAGVTQTPRYLIKTRGQQVTLSCSPISGHRSVSWYQQTPGQGLQFLFEYFSETQRNKGNFPGRFSGRQFSNSRSEMNVSTLELGDSALYLCASRPGDHYNSPLHFGNGTRLTVT.

The CDR3 protein is CASSLGQEDGYTF. The CDR3 nucleotides are TGCGCCAGCAGCTTGGGGCAGGAAGATGGCTACACCTTC. The V and J genes are TRBV5-1 and TRBJ1-2; D is ambiguous. CDR1 and CDR2 (germline): SGHRS, YFSETQ. Trimming took off 0 bases at V and 6 bases at J, with 9 bases between the two ends. The CDR3 extends over 13 amino acids.

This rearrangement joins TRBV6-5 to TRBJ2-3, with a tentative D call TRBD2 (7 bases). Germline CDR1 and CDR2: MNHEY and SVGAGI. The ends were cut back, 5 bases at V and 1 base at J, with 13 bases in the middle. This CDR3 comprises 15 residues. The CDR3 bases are TGTGCCAGCAGTCTTGGGGGGGGGCGCACAGATACGCAGTATTTT. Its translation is CASSLGGGRTDTQYF.

The CDR3 reads CASRDEGVNTEAFF. The CDR3 bases are TGCGCCAGCAGGGACGAAGGGGTGAACACTGAAGCTTTCTTT. The chain combines TRBV5-1 with TRBJ1-1, with D perhaps matching TRBD1 (5 bases). Germline CDR1 and CDR2: SGHRS and YFSETQ. V was cut by 5 bases and J by 0 bases, with 11 bases left in between. This CDR3 contains 14 residues.

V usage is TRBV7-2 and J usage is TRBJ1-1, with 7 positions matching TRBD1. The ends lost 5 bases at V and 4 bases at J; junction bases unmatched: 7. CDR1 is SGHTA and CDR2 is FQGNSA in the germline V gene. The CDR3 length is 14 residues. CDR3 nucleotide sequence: TGTGCCAGCAGCGAACAGGGGCCCGGCACTGAAGCTTTCTTT. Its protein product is CASSEQGPGTEAFF.

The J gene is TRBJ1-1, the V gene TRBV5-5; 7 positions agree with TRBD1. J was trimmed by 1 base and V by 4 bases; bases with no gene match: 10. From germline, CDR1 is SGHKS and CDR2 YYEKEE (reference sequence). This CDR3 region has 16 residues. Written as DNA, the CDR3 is TGTGCCAGCAGCCCAATACAGGGGATGAAGAACACTGAAGCTTTCTTT. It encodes CASSPIQGMKNTEAFF.